This T cell receptor (beta chain) was sequenced in a study of OX40 agonist ivuxolimab in advanced cancers. The overall study: Treatment received earlier with anti-PD-1, anti-PD-L1 or anti-CTLA-4 agents was allowed, and roughly 40% had some. One hepatocellular carcinoma and a couple of cutaneous melanoma patients partially responded.

As to this clone: Its specificity is not known.

Data came from immunoSEQ multiplex PCR; TCRdb stores just in-frame clones and leaves some out. Of about 19,000 clones in the sample, more than 65% were seen once. Study-level findings and limits: The 0.1-3.0 mg/kg partial responders had among the lowest clonal expansion. Mean expanded clone counts were higher in CD8+ than CD4+ T cells.

The sequenced sample was CD4+ or CD8+ T cells sorted from blood, obtained in a trial of the OX40 agonist ivuxolimab. This sequence originates from an adult with an advanced solid tumor such as melanoma, head and neck, liver or kidney cancer.

For the CDR3, the DNA is TGTGCCTGGAGTCTCCCGCTGCGCTCCTACGAGCAGTACTTC. Residues: CAWSLPLRSYEQYF. The chain has TRBV30 and TRBJ2-7, with no clear D. Germline V gene sequence: CDR1 GTSNPN, CDR2 SVGIG (reference sequence). V was pared by 2 bases and J by 0 bases, with 11 bases between. The CDR3 runs 14 residues.